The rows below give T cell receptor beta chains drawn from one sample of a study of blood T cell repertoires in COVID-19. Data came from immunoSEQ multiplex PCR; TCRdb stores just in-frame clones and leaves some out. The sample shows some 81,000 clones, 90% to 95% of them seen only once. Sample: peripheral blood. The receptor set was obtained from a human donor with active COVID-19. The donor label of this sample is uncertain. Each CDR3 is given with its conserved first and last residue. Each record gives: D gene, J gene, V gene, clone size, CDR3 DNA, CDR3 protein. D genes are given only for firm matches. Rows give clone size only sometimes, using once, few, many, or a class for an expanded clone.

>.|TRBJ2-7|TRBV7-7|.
TGTGCCAGAACCCGGGACAACTCCTACGAGCAGTACTTC
CARTRDNSYEQYF
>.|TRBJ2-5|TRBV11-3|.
TGTGCCAGCAGCCAGATAGCTGAGACCCAGTACTTC
CASSQIAETQYF
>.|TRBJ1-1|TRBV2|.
TGTGCCAGCCGTAGCGGTAGGAACACTGAAGCTTTCTTT
CASRSGRNTEAFF
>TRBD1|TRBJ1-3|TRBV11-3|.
TGTGCCAGCAGCCCCACAGGGGTTGGAAACACCATATATTTT
CASSPTGVGNTIYF
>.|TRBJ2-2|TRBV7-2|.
TGTGCCAGCAGCAGGAGGATCGGGGACACCGGGGAGCTGTTTTTT
CASSRRIGDTGELFF
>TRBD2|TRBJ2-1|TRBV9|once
TGTGCCAGCAGCGAGGGACTAGCGGGCTACAATGAGCAGTTCTTC
CASSEGLAGYNEQFF
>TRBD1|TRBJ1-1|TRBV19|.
TGTGCCAGTAGTATCGGGACAGGGGGCGTCACTGAAGCTTTCTTT
CASSIGTGGVTEAFF
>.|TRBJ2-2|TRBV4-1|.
TGCGCCAGCAGCCGCACCCGCGGGAACACCGGGGAGCTGTTTTTT
CASSRTRGNTGELFF
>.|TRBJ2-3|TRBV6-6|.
TGTGCCAGCAGCCCGTCTACAGATACGCAGTATTTT
CASSPSTDTQYF
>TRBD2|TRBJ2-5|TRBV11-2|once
TGTGCCAGCAGCTTCGGGGTTAGCGGGGTGGGGACCCAGTACTTC
CASSFGVSGVGTQYF
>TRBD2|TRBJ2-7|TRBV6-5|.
TGTGCCAGCAGTTACCGCGGGAGCTACGAGCAGTACTTC
CASSYRGSYEQYF
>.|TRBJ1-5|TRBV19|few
TGTGCCAGTAGTATCCCAAGCGCGGGGAGAGGGTCCCAGCATTTT
CASSIPSAGRGSQHF
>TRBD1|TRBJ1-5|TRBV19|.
TGTGCCAGTAGTATTGCCGGGACAGGGGTCCGGGGCAATCAGCCCCAGCATTTT
CASSIAGTGVRGNQPQHF
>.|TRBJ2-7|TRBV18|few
TGTGCCAGCTCGCGACCGGGGGTGGCCTCCCACGAGCAGTACTTC
CASSRPGVASHEQYF
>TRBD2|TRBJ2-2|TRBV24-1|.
TGTGCCACCAGTGATCCCCGGGGGGGGCGAACCGGGGAGCTGTTTTTT
CATSDPRGGRTGELFF
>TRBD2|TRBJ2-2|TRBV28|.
TGTGCCAGCAGTCCACAGACAGGGGGCAAAGGACTAGCGGGAGAGACCGGGGAGCTGTTTTTT
CASSPQTGGKGLAGETGELFF
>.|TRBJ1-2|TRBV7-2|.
TGTGCCAGCAGCCCTCAGGGCTCGTCTGGTGGCTACACCTTC
CASSPQGSSGGYTF
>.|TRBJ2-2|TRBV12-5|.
TGTGCTAGTGGTTTGTCCCAGGGAGGCACCGGGGAGCTGTTTTTT
CASGLSQGGTGELFF
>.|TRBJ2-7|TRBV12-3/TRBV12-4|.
TGTGCCAGCAGTTTCGGGGGAGTCAACGAGCAGTACTTC
CASSFGGVNEQYF
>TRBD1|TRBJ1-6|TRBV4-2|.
TGTGCCAGCAGCCAAGAATTCACAGGGGGCTCCTATAATTCACCCCTCCACTTT
CASSQEFTGGSYNSPLHF
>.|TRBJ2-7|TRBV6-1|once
TGTGCCAGCAGTGAAGCGCGGGGTAGCGGCTCCTACGAGCAGTACTTC
CASSEARGSGSYEQYF
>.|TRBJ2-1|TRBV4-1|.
TGCGCCAGCAGCCAAGATCGGGTGAATGAGCAGTTCTTC
CASSQDRVNEQFF
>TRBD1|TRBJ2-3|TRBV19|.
TGTGCCAGTAGTCAAACTGACAGGGGTATTGATACGCAGTATTTT
CASSQTDRGIDTQYF
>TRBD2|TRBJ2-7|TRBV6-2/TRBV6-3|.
TGTGCCAGCAGTTACGACAGCGGGGGGGCCTACGAGCAGTACTTC
CASSYDSGGAYEQYF
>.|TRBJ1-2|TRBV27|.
TGTGCCAGCAGGAGGGCCAACTATGGCTACACCTTC
CASRRANYGYTF
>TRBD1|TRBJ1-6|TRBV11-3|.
TGTGCCAGCAGCCCCAGGGGGCAAGGGAATTCACCCCTCCACTTT
CASSPRGQGNSPLHF
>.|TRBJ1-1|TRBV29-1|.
TGCAGCGCTGCTTTGACAGTGGACGGTACTGAAGCTTTCTTT
CSAALTVDGTEAFF
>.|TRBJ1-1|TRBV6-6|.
TGTGCCAGCAGTTACTTACGGGGGGACACTGAAGCTTTCTTT
CASSYLRGDTEAFF
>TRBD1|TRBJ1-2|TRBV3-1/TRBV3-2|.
TGTGCCAGCAGCCAAGACCTTGGGACAGGTAACTATGGCTACACCTTC
CASSQDLGTGNYGYTF
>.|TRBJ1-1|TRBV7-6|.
TGTGCCAGCAGCGAGACAATGTCGGCTGAAGCTTTCTTT
CASSETMSAEAFF
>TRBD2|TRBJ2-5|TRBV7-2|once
TGTGCCAGCAGCTTACTTGGGGGGGGTTGGGAGACCCAGTACTTC
CASSLLGGGWETQYF
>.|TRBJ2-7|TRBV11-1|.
TGTGCCAGCAGCTTATTCACCGGGGGACCCCTCCACGAGCAGTACTTC
CASSLFTGGPLHEQYF
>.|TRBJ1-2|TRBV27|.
TGTGCCAGCAGCCCGCTAGAGCCGCATGGCTACACCTTC
CASSPLEPHGYTF
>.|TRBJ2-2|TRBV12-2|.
TGTGCAAGTCGCTTACCGATGGGACTCACTAACACCGGGGAGCTGTTTTTT
CASRLPMGLTNTGELFF
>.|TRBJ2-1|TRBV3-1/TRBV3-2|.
TGTGCCAGTTCGGGGTACGATGAGCAGTTCTTC
CASSGYDEQFF
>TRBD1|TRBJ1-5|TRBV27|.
TGTGCCAGCAGTTCCACGGACAGGAATCAGCCCCAGCATTTT
CASSSTDRNQPQHF
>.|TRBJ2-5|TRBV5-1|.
TGCGCCAGCAGCCAATTCCCGACAGGCGCCGGTCGAGAAGAGACCCAGTACTTC
CASSQFPTGAGREETQYF
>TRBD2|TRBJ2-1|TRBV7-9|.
TGTGCCAGCAGCCCTAGGACTAGCGGAGAATACAATGAGCAGTTCTTC
CASSPRTSGEYNEQFF
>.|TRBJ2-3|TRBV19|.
TGTGCCAGTACTAACCCGGGACGACTAGGCACAGATACGCAGTATTTT
CASTNPGRLGTDTQYF
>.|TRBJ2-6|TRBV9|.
TGTGCCAGCAGCCTAACAGGGTCCGGGGCCAACGTCCTGACTTTC
CASSLTGSGANVLTF
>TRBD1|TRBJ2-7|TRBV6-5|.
TGTGCCAGCAGGGCCGGGACAGCGTCCTACGAGCAGTACTTC
CASRAGTASYEQYF
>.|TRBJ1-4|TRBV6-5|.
TGTGCCAGCGGGGACGTTCGAGGGGGTAAAAAACTGTTTTTT
CASGDVRGGKKLFF
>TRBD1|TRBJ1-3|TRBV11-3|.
TGTGCCAGCAGCCCCACAGGGGCCGGAAACACCATATATTTT
CASSPTGAGNTIYF
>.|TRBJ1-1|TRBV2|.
TGTGCCAGCTCCGGAGCAAATGGCGGCACTGAAGCTTTCTTT
CASSGANGGTEAFF
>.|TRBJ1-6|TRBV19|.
TGTGCCAGTAGTATAGCTCAGGAGGAAAATTCACCCCTCCACTTT
CASSIAQEENSPLHF
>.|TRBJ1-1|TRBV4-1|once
TGCGCCAGCAGCCAAGGGACGGACAGAACGAACACTGAAGCTTTCTTT
CASSQGTDRTNTEAFF
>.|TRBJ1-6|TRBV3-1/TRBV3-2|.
TGTGCCAGCAGCCCATTCGGTAATTCACCCCTCCACTTT
CASSPFGNSPLHF
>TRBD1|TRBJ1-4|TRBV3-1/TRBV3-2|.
TGTGCCAGCAGCCGGGGACAGATTAATGAAAAACTGTTTTTT
CASSRGQINEKLFF
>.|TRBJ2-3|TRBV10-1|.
TGCGCCAGCAGCCGAGCGGGAGGGACAGGGGATACGCAGTATTTT
CASSRAGGTGDTQYF
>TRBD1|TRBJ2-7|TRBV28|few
TGTGCCAGCAGTGCATCAGGGACAGGGAAATCCTACGAGCAGTACTTC
CASSASGTGKSYEQYF
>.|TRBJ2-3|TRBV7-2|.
TGTGCCAGCTCCCCCAGCGACGCTACAGATACGCAGTATTTT
CASSPSDATDTQYF
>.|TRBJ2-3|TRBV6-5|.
TGTGCCAGCCACACGGCGGGACCAAGCACAGATACGCAGTATTTT
CASHTAGPSTDTQYF
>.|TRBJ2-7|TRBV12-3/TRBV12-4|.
TGTGCCAGCAGCCCGACAGTCTACGAGCAGTACTTC
CASSPTVYEQYF
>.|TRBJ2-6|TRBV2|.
TGTGCCAGCTTCGGCGGGCCGAGCTCTGGGGCCAACGTCCTGACTTTC
CASFGGPSSGANVLTF